This T cell receptor beta chain was sequenced during a study of blood T cell repertoires in COVID-19. Study details: The study drew acute and convalescent COVID-19 samples from the United States, Italy and Spain. T cells, B-cell-depleted T cells, or PBMCs supplied cDNA or gDNA.

Unmatched junction bases numbered 9, after V lost 3 bases and J lost 1 base. Germline CDR1 is LGHDT and CDR2 is YNNKEL (reference sequence). The CDR3 runs 18 residues. Per the authors' pipeline: Estimates of nucleated cell counts were drawn from the amplification of reference gene primers. Sequencing used immunoSEQ multiplex PCR; TCRdb keeps in-frame clones, though not all of them. That table gives V, J and clone size, and the DNA gave D and trimming. Among just over 35,000 clones, over 75% were seen once, and the ten largest hold approximately 2.3%. The receptor comes from a human donor in a cohort sampled during active COVID-19. Source material: peripheral blood. The rearrangement joins TRBV3-1 (or the pseudogene TRBV3-2) to TRBJ1-2, with TRBD1 matching 12 bases. DNA of the CDR3: TGTGCCAGCAGCCAGCTCCGGGACAGGGGGCATGTTAACTATGGCTACACCTTC. This gives the protein CASSQLRDRGHVNYGYTF.